This entry is about one T cell receptor beta chain. Sequencing was performed with immunoSEQ multiplex PCR; in TCRdb, only in-frame clones are kept and a portion is missing. The table records approximately 100,000 clones, about 87% of them present only once. The data were taken from a study of OX40 agonist ivuxolimab in advanced cancers. The wider study: Patients receiving dose escalation had hepatocellular carcinoma, melanoma, renal cell or head and neck cancer. Patients with prior anti-PD-1, anti-PD-L1 or anti-CTLA-4 therapy were eligible; 35% to 50% had some. There were three patients with partial responses, one having hepatocellular carcinoma and two cutaneous melanoma.

Germline CDR1 SNHLY, CDR2 FYNNEI. Unmatched junction bases numbered 8, after V lost 6 bases and J lost 5 bases. The CDR3 extends over 15 amino acids. The genes are TRBV2 and TRBJ2-5; 11 bases are a match to TRBD2. This clonotype was obtained from an adult with an advanced solid tumor such as melanoma, head and neck, liver or kidney cancer. The sequencing here drew on CD4+ or CD8+ T cells sorted from blood, taken in a trial of the OX40 agonist ivuxolimab. CDR3 DNA: TGTGCCAGCAGCCCCCTAGCGGGGGGTCGGGAGACCCAGTACTTC. It is translated as CASSPLAGGRETQYF.